What follows are 5 T cell receptor beta chains derived from one specimen sequenced in a study of T cell responses to AZD1222 COVID-19 vaccine. Sequencing used immunoSEQ multiplex PCR; TCRdb keeps in-frame clones, though not all of them. The top ten hold more than 20% of the sample, which has about 39,000 clones, 88% seen once. The sample consisted of peripheral blood, taken 28 days after the second dose of the MenACWY control vaccine. The receptors here all came from an adult who received the MenACWY meningococcal vaccine as a control.

This clone counts as medium-sized. The CDR3 is CASRYRDSNNQPQHF. Written as DNA, the CDR3 is TGTGCCAGTAGATACCGGGACAGCAACAATCAGCCCCAGCATTTT. The chain links TRBV19 to TRBJ1-5, with TRBD1 identical over 7 bases. Germline values: CDR1 LNHDA, CDR2 SQIVND (reference sequence). J gave up 3 bases and V 6 bases, and 8 bases lay outside the gene matches. This CDR3 comprises 15 residues.

The chain uses TRBV28 and TRBJ1-5; TRBD1 is a possible D gene (5 bases). The CDR3 spans 17 residues. The V end lost 6 bases, the J end lost 4 bases, and 22 bases lay between the germline ends. CDR1 and CDR2 from the germline V gene are MDHEN and SYDVKM. CDR3 in amino acids: CASSPSGGAWGNQPQHF. The CDR3, as DNA: TGTGCCAGCAGCCCATCGGGCGGGGCGTGGGGTAATCAGCCCCAGCATTTT. Based on the CDR3 plus reference TRBV28 and TRBJ1-5, the full variable domain is DVKVTQSSRYLVKRTGEKVFLECVQDMDHENMFWYRQDPGLGLRLIYFSYDVKMKEKGDIPEGYSVSREKKERFSLILESASTNQTSMYLCASSPSGGAWGNQPQHFGDGTRLSIL.

This chain joins TRBV9 and TRBJ1-4; D is unclear. Germline CDR1 and CDR2: SGDLS and YYNGEE. Trimming removed 2 bases at V and 0 bases at J, with 11 bases between. The length of the CDR3 is 16 residues. The CDR3 protein is CASSVFGDATNEKLFF. CDR3 in DNA: TGTGCCAGCAGCGTTTTCGGAGATGCAACTAATGAAAAACTGTTTTTT.

The CDR3 nucleotides are TGTGCCAGCAGTTTACAGGACAGTCAGCCCCAGCATTTT. Its protein is CASSLQDSQPQHF. The chain is built from TRBV28 and TRBJ1-5, with a weak D call TRBD1 (6 bases). Per the germline V gene, CDR1 is MDHEN and CDR2 is SYDVKM. This CDR3 spans 13 amino acids. Trimming removed 2 bases from V and 6 bases from J, with 8 bases in between.

This clone appeared once. The rearrangement joins TRBV7-9 to TRBJ2-3; D gene uncertain. V lost 5 bases and J lost 0, with 12 bases in between. Germline V lookup: CDR1 SEHNR, CDR2 FQNEAQ (reference sequence). The CDR3 extends over 15 amino acids. This CDR3 reads CASSPGMGSTDTQYF. CDR3 nucleotides: TGTGCCAGCAGCCCTGGTATGGGGAGCACAGATACGCAGTATTTT.